This is a list of T cell receptor beta chains from one sample in a study of blood T cell repertoires in COVID-19. The assay was immunoSEQ multiplex PCR, and TCRdb's table has in-frame clones only and misses some. The sample yields hundreds of thousands of clones, around four fifths seen once. Sequencing was carried out using peripheral blood. The origin of the receptors is a woman in her fifties or sixties with active or convalescent COVID-19. Both conserved end residues are part of each CDR3. A D gene is named only where the DNA matches it firmly. Some rows have no size entry. The others give once, few or many, or a class for an expanded clone.

D | J | size | V | length | CDR3 | DNA
- | TRBJ1-1 | - | TRBV5-1 | 15 | CASSPLGARNTEAFF | TGCGCCAGCAGCCCGCTTGGGGCCCGGAACACTGAAGCTTTCTTT
- | TRBJ2-7 | - | TRBV3-1/TRBV3-2 | 13 | CASSQDPRSEQYF | TGTGCCAGCAGCCAAGATCCCCGGTCAGAGCAGTACTTC
- | TRBJ1-2 | - | TRBV6-2/TRBV6-3 | 16 | CASSSMGALWKGGYTF | TGTGCCAGCAGTTCGATGGGTGCTCTCTGGAAGGGGGGCTACACCTTC
- | TRBJ2-3 | - | TRBV2 | 15 | CASSEWAGPTDTQYF | TGTGCCAGCAGTGAATGGGCAGGGCCCACAGATACGCAGTATTTT
TRBD1 | TRBJ1-5 | - | TRBV7-4 | 15 | CASSSGQGGNQPQHF | TGTGCCAGCAGCTCTGGACAGGGAGGGAACCAGCCCCAGCATTTT
- | TRBJ2-7 | - | TRBV14 | 16 | CASSQARATVNYEQYF | TGTGCCAGCTCACAAGCTCGGGCGACAGTGAACTACGAGCAGTACTTC
- | TRBJ1-3 | - | TRBV4-2 | 11 | CASSPSDTIYF | TGTGCCAGCAGCCCGTCGGACACCATATATTTT
TRBD2 | TRBJ2-1 | - | TRBV10-3 | 16 | CAISESYSGTYNEQFF | TGTGCCATCAGTGAAAGCTATAGCGGGACGTACAATGAGCAGTTCTTC
- | TRBJ1-1 | - | TRBV29-1 | 14 | CSVANKSRWAKAFF | TGCAGCGTCGCAAACAAATCAAGATGGGCTAAAGCTTTCTTT
TRBD2 | TRBJ2-3 | - | TRBV27 | 15 | CASSSLAAITDTQYF | TGTGCCAGCAGTTCCCTAGCGGCGATCACAGATACGCAGTATTTT
- | TRBJ2-7 | - | TRBV6-6 | 15 | CASSSATAKPYEQYF | TGTGCCAGCAGTTCGGCGACAGCGAAACCCTACGAGCAGTACTTC
TRBD2 | TRBJ2-5 | - | TRBV4-1 | 17 | CASSQDLTSGRGETQYF | TGCGCCAGCAGCCAAGATTTGACTAGCGGGAGAGGGGAGACCCAGTACTTC
- | TRBJ2-1 | - | TRBV18 | 15 | CASSPLTGPYNEQFF | TGTGCCAGCTCACCACTGACAGGACCCTACAATGAGCAGTTCTTC
- | TRBJ2-7 | - | TRBV15 | 13 | CATSSRETYEQYF | TGTGCCACCAGCAGTAGGGAGACCTACGAGCAGTACTTC
TRBD2 | TRBJ2-2 | - | TRBV13 | 17 | CASSRKTSGRWTGELFF | TGTGCCAGCAGCCGGAAAACTAGCGGGAGGTGGACCGGGGAGCTGTTTTTT
TRBD1 | TRBJ2-7 | - | TRBV6-5 | 16 | CASSYSTGVALYEQYF | TGTGCCAGCAGTTACTCAACAGGGGTCGCACTCTACGAGCAGTACTTC
TRBD1 | TRBJ1-1 | few | TRBV18 | 12 | CASSRDRELAFF | TGTGCCAGCTCTCGCGACAGGGAGTTAGCTTTCTTT
TRBD1 | TRBJ1-3 | - | TRBV7-9 | 18 | CASSSNKDRGQTGNTIYF | TGTGCCAGCAGCTCAAATAAGGACAGGGGGCAAACTGGAAACACCATATATTTT
- | TRBJ2-7 | - | TRBV21-1 | 15 | CASSPRLASSYEQYF | TGTGCCAGCAGCCCCCGACTAGCGTCTTCCTACGAGCAGTACTTC
- | TRBJ1-1 | once | TRBV11-1 | 13 | CASSLSGFTEAFF | TGTGCCAGCAGCTTATCAGGGTTCACTGAAGCTTTCTTT
- | TRBJ2-7 | - | TRBV6-5 | 14 | CASSFTGLPYEQYF | TGTGCCAGCAGCTTTACAGGACTACCCTACGAGCAGTACTTC
- | TRBJ2-1 | - | TRBV30 | 11 | CAWSSDNEQFF | TGTGCCTGGAGTTCCGACAATGAGCAGTTCTTC
- | TRBJ1-3 | - | TRBV28 | 12 | CASRTGGNTIYF | TGTGCCAGCAGGACAGGAGGAAACACCATATATTTT
- | TRBJ2-1 | - | TRBV7-2 | 13 | CASSLQDYNEQFF | TGTGCCAGCAGCTTACAGGACTACAATGAGCAGTTCTTC
- | TRBJ1-1 | - | TRBV7-2 | 14 | CASSPQGLNTEAFF | TGTGCCAGCAGCCCGCAGGGTTTAAACACTGAAGCTTTCTTT
- | TRBJ1-1 | - | TRBV5-1 | 17 | CASSWDFRRDELGEAFF | TGCGCCAGCAGTTGGGACTTCAGAAGGGACGAACTAGGTGAAGCTTTCTTT
- | TRBJ1-1 | - | TRBV7-9 | 14 | CASSFSMGSTEAFF | TGTGCCAGCAGCTTCAGTATGGGCAGCACTGAAGCTTTCTTT
- | TRBJ1-1 | once | TRBV5-1 | 13 | CASSLGSNTEAFF | TGCGCCAGCAGCTTGGGGAGCAACACTGAAGCTTTCTTT
- | TRBJ2-6 | - | TRBV27 | 15 | CASRMDSSGANVLTF | TGTGCCAGCAGAATGGACAGCTCTGGGGCCAACGTCCTGACTTTC
TRBD1 | TRBJ2-2 | - | TRBV27 | 16 | CASSSWTGANTGELFF | TGTGCCAGCAGTTCGTGGACAGGGGCGAACACCGGGGAGCTGTTTTTT
- | TRBJ1-6 | - | TRBV30 | 17 | CAWSVQASSKYNSPLHF | TGTGCCTGGAGTGTACAGGCGTCTTCTAAGTATAATTCACCCCTCCACTTT
- | TRBJ1-3 | - | TRBV18 | 13 | CASSPQAGNTIYF | TGTGCCAGCTCACCACAAGCAGGAAACACCATATATTTT
TRBD1 | TRBJ1-6 | - | TRBV6-5 | 15 | CASTPYGTGGSPLHF | TGTGCCAGCACCCCCTACGGGACAGGGGGTTCACCCCTCCACTTT
- | TRBJ1-5 | - | TRBV28 | 17 | CASSPLSWSLGNQPQHF | TGTGCCAGCAGTCCCCTCTCGTGGAGTTTGGGCAATCAGCCCCAGCATTTT
- | TRBJ2-2 | - | TRBV15 | 14 | CATSGGLETGELFF | TGTGCCACCAGCGGGGGACTGGAGACCGGGGAGCTGTTTTTT
TRBD1 | TRBJ1-2 | - | TRBV3-1/TRBV3-2 | 14 | CASSRGQINYGYTF | TGTGCCAGCAGCCGGGGACAGATTAACTATGGCTACACCTTC
- | TRBJ1-2 | - | TRBV5-4 | 14 | CASSFSGADYGYTF | TGTGCCAGCAGCTTTTCAGGGGCTGACTATGGCTACACCTTC
- | TRBJ2-7 | - | TRBV2 | 15 | CASTQGKFATYEQYF | TGTGCCAGCACCCAGGGGAAGTTCGCGACCTACGAGCAGTACTTC
TRBD1 | TRBJ2-7 | few | TRBV25-1 | 15 | CASSDPGDRAYEQYF | TGTGCCAGCAGTGATCCTGGAGACAGGGCCTACGAGCAGTACTTC
TRBD1 | TRBJ2-3 | few | TRBV29-1 | 13 | CSEARQGTDTQYF | TGCAGCGAGGCTAGACAGGGAACAGATACGCAGTATTTT
- | TRBJ1-4 | - | TRBV29-1 | 14 | CSVDSGSGGEKLFF | TGCAGCGTTGATTCGGGCTCTGGGGGGGAAAAACTGTTTTTT
- | TRBJ2-7 | - | TRBV5-1 | 13 | CASSLAGTGVQYF | TGCGCCAGCAGCTTGGCGGGGACTGGGGTGCAGTACTTC
- | TRBJ2-7 | - | TRBV29-1 | 14 | CSVEAGQEGYEQYF | TGCAGCGTTGAAGCAGGGCAGGAAGGCTACGAGCAGTACTTC